The entry below gives a single T cell receptor beta chain sequence along with its context. The source of the sample is a study of follicular helper T cells after annual influenza vaccination. Specified time point: 2015-2016 season, pre-vaccination. Assay: immunoSEQ multiplex PCR; the TCRdb copy retains only in-frame clones and omits some. The table records some 10,000 clones, around 85% of them present only once. V gave up 2 bases and J gave up 2 bases, with 9 bases separating them. This CDR3 has 14 residues. In germline, CDR1 is MNHNS, CDR2 SASEGT. This TCR came from an adult who received the influenza vaccine. Material: CXCR5+ CD38- circulating T follicular helper cells from blood, obtained on the day of influenza vaccination. Sample subset: circulating Tfh, non-naive CD4+CXCR5+PD-1+ (ICOS+CD38+ or ICOS-CD38-). J is TRBJ2-5 and V is TRBV6-1; D remains unclear. In DNA, the CDR3 is TGTGCCAGCAGTGAATATCGGGTGCAAGAGACCCAGTACTTC. Its protein is CASSEYRVQETQYF.